Below are 25 T cell receptor beta chains sequenced from a single sample in a study of T cell changes during pregnancy in multiple sclerosis. Profiling relied on immunoSEQ multiplex PCR, and the TCRdb table lists in-frame clones only, not all of them. The profile shows around 65,000 clones, about nine tenths of them singletons. The source material was peripheral blood, sampled in the first trimester of pregnancy. The origin of the receptors is a female donor in good health, enrolled as a control in a pregnancy study.

The chain links TRBV4-1 to TRBJ2-5, with TRBD2 identical over 8 bases. Germline loops: CDR1 MGHRA, CDR2 YSYEKL. With 0 bases clipped from V and 3 bases from J, the junction kept 18 bases outside the gene matches. CDR3 size: 20 residues. The CDR3 here is CASSQDHPPGGLGLKETQYF. In nucleotides, the CDR3 is TGCGCCAGCAGCCAAGACCATCCTCCCGGGGGACTAGGACTAAAAGAGACCCAGTACTTC.

The genes are TRBV2 and TRBJ2-2; D ambiguous. This CDR3 contains 16 residues. The germline V gene encodes CDR1 SNHLY and CDR2 FYNNEI. V gave up 3 bases and J gave up 2 bases, with 13 bases separating them. CDR3 in amino acids: CASSEILVPNTGELFF. For the CDR3, the DNA is TGTGCCAGCAGTGAGATACTTGTGCCCAACACCGGGGAGCTGTTTTTT. Full variable domain (remainder filled in from reference TRBV2 and TRBJ2-2): EPEVTQTPSHQVTQMGQEVILRCVPISNHLYFYWYRQILGQKVEFLVSFYNNEISEKSEIFDDQFSVERPDGSNFTLKIRSTKLEDSAMYFCASSEILVPNTGELFFGEGSRLTVL.

V is TRBV7-3 and J is TRBJ2-5, with D perhaps matching TRBD1 (5 bases). Germline V gene lookup returns CDR1 SGHTA and CDR2 FQGTGA. The CDR3 sequence is 13 residues long. Trimming took 5 bases from V and 1 from J, leaving 8 bases between them. This CDR3 is CASSPRGQETQYF. CDR3 coding DNA: TGTGCCAGCAGCCCAAGGGGCCAAGAGACCCAGTACTTC.

V and J are TRBV4-2 and TRBJ2-3, with 13 bases matching TRBD2. The ends lost 0 bases at V and 5 bases at J; junction bases unmatched: 5. Germline V gives CDR1 LGHNA, CDR2 YNFKEQ. The CDR3 loop spans 17 amino acids. This chain's CDR3 is CASSQDGLAGAQDTQYF. Written as DNA, the CDR3 is TGTGCCAGCAGCCAAGATGGACTAGCGGGGGCCCAAGATACGCAGTATTTT.

The rearrangement uses TRBV5-6 and TRBJ2-5; 9 bases match TRBD1. J was trimmed by 4 bases and V by 4 bases; bases with no gene match: 5. The CDR3 extends over 14 amino acids. Germline V gives CDR1 SGHDT, CDR2 YYEEEE. The CDR3 DNA sequence: TGTGCCAGCAGCGTACAGGGGGCCGGAGAGACCCAGTACTTC. This codes for CASSVQGAGETQYF.

The rearrangement links TRBV15 to TRBJ1-1; the D gene is possibly TRBD1 (6 bases). Trimming stripped 0 bases from V and 3 bases from J, with 17 bases between. Germline CDR1 is LNHNV and CDR2 is YYDKDF (reference sequence). The CDR3 extends over 17 amino acids. This chain's CDR3 is CATSREAGTPEDTEAFF. The CDR3 DNA reads TGTGCCACCAGCAGAGAGGCCGGGACACCGGAGGACACTGAAGCTTTCTTT. The full variable domain, rest sourced from reference TRBV15 and TRBJ1-1, is DAMVIQNPRYQVTQFGKPVTLSCSQTLNHNVMYWYQQKSSQAPKLLFHYYDKDFNNEADTPDNFQSRRPNTSFCFLDIRSPGLGDTAMYLCATSREAGTPEDTEAFFGQGTRLTVV.

This chain links TRBV6-1 with TRBJ1-2, with D perhaps matching TRBD1 (5 bases). With 5 bases removed from V and 1 base from J, the gap between germline ends came to 14 bases. The CDR3 length is 15 residues. Germline CDR1 MNHNS, CDR2 SASEGT. The CDR3 loop reads CASSPQGSLNYGYTF. In DNA form, the CDR3 reads TGTGCCAGCAGTCCCCAGGGCTCCCTTAACTATGGCTACACCTTC.

The gene calls are TRBV28 and TRBJ1-2, with D perhaps matching TRBD1 (5 bases). The V gene lost 3 bases and the J gene lost 8 bases, with 10 bases spanning the gap. CDR1 is MDHEN and CDR2 is SYDVKM in the germline V gene. CDR3 length equals 12 residues. CDR3 nucleotide sequence: TGTGCCAGCAGTTTTAGGACAAGCGGCTACACCTTC. It is translated as CASSFRTSGYTF.

This clone was observed a single time. V and J are TRBV28 and TRBJ2-7; 11 bases match TRBD1. Germline-derived CDR1 and CDR2 are MDHEN and SYDVKM. The CDR3 is 14 amino acids. V lost 4 bases to trimming and J lost 6 bases; unmatched junction nucleotides: 5. This CDR3 is CASSSGQGALEQYF. In DNA, the CDR3 is TGTGCCAGCAGTTCCGGACAGGGGGCTCTCGAGCAGTACTTC.

The chain combines TRBV11-2 with TRBJ1-2; TRBD1 agrees at 7 bases. CDR1 is SGHAT and CDR2 is FQNNGV in the germline V gene. The CDR3 extends over 14 amino acids. V lost 0 bases to trimming and J lost 5 bases; unmatched junction nucleotides: 3. The CDR3 here is CASSLDGTAYGYTF. The CDR3 region has the DNA TGTGCCAGCAGCTTAGATGGGACAGCTTATGGCTACACCTTC.

The rearrangement uses TRBV27 and TRBJ2-3; D possibly corresponds to TRBD2 (6 bases). This CDR3 spans 15 amino acids. Germline CDR1 is MNHEY and CDR2 is SMNVEV (reference sequence). The germline V and J ends were trimmed by 5 bases and 3 bases, with 15 bases remaining between them. The DNA of the CDR3 is TGTGCCAGCAGTGTCCCGGGACTTAGAACAGATACGCAGTATTTT. Its protein is CASSVPGLRTDTQYF.

The chain recombines TRBV30 with TRBJ1-3; no definite D call. The length of the CDR3 is 12 residues. V was cut by 5 bases and J by 0 bases, with 5 bases left in between. Germline assignment: CDR1 GTSNPN and CDR2 SVGIG (reference sequence). CDR3 in amino acids: CAWGDSGNTIYF. DNA for the CDR3: TGTGCCTGGGGAGACTCTGGAAACACCATATATTTT. Supplemented by reference TRBV30 and TRBJ1-3, the full variable domain reads SQTIHQWPATLVQPVGSPLSLECTVEGTSNPNLYWYRQAAGRGLQLLFYSVGIGQISSEVPQNLSASRPQDRQFILSSKKLLLSDSGFYLCAWGDSGNTIYFGEGSWLTVV.

This clone came up once. The rearrangement joins TRBV6-4 to TRBJ2-6, with TRBD1 identical over 8 bases. V shed 8 bases, J shed 0 bases, and the junction held 3 bases outside the gene matches. CDR1 is MRHNA, CDR2 SNTAGT, per germline. This CDR3 contains 15 residues. The CDR3 spells CASSGTGSGANVLTF. CDR3 nucleotides: TGTGCCAGCTCTGGGACAGGCTCTGGGGCCAACGTCCTGACTTTC.

The chain carries TRBV4-2 and TRBJ2-1; TRBD1 agrees at 8 bases. This CDR3 is 15 amino acids long. V lost 0 bases to trimming and J lost 2 bases; unmatched junction nucleotides: 0. Germline CDR1 LGHNA, CDR2 YNFKEQ. CDR3 DNA: TGTGCCAGCAGCCAAGACAGGGGGCCCTACAATGAGCAGTTCTTC. Its protein is CASSQDRGPYNEQFF.

The rearrangement uses TRBV7-8 and TRBJ2-7; unclear D gene. V gave up 2 bases and J gave up 2 bases, with 13 bases separating them. The germline CDR1 and CDR2 sequences are SGHVS and FQNEAQ. This CDR3 spans 15 amino acids. The CDR3 reads CASSLPSYYPYEQYF. DNA for the CDR3: TGTGCCAGCAGCTTACCGAGTTACTACCCCTACGAGCAGTACTTC.

This sequence joins TRBV19 and TRBJ2-1, with D tentatively TRBD2 (6 bases). Germline values: CDR1 LNHDA, CDR2 SQIVND (reference sequence). CDR3 length: 16 residues. With 3 bases removed from V and 4 bases from J, the gap between germline ends came to 16 bases. The CDR3 region is CASSIRVGGSYNEQFF. The CDR3 DNA is TGTGCCAGTAGTATTAGGGTGGGAGGATCATACAATGAGCAGTTCTTC. Supplemented by reference TRBV19 and TRBJ2-1, the full variable domain reads DGGITQSPKYLFRKEGQNVTLSCEQNLNHDAMYWYRQDPGQGLRLIYYSQIVNDFQKGDIAEGYSVSREKKESFPLTVTSAQKNPTAFYLCASSIRVGGSYNEQFFGPGTRLTVL.

The chain is built from TRBV7-7 and TRBJ1-4, with D possibly being TRBD1 (5 bases). Germline CDR1 and CDR2: SSHAT and FNYEAQ (reference sequence). Trimming took 4 bases from V and 2 from J, leaving 8 bases between them. The CDR3 is 14 residues long. The chain's CDR3 is CASSSGGTNEKLFF. CDR3 nucleotide sequence: TGTGCCAGCAGCTCGGGGGGGACTAATGAAAAACTGTTTTTT.

With regard to this clone: The junction and the germline gene differ at one end; a read error may be behind it. The chain carries TRBV7-7 and TRBJ2-5; no reliable D call. Germline V gene sequence: CDR1 SSHAT, CDR2 FNYEAQ (reference sequence). The CDR3 extends over 13 amino acids. The CDR3 sequence: CASSLGQEETQYF. The CDR3 coding sequence is TGTGCTAGCAGCTTGGGTCAGGAAGAGACCCAGTACTTC.

V is TRBV18 and J is TRBJ1-3, with D possibly being TRBD1 (5 bases). The germline V gene encodes CDR1 KGHSH and CDR2 LQKENI. V lost 1 base and J 2 bases, leaving 15 bases between the germline ends. The CDR3 consists of 17 residues. The CDR3: CASSPRRIQGTGNTIYF. CDR3 nucleotide sequence: TGTGCCAGCTCACCACGAAGAATCCAGGGAACTGGAAACACCATATATTTT.

In this sample, this clone turned up once. J is TRBJ2-5 and V is TRBV11-2, with a weak D call TRBD1 (6 bases). Germline V gene lookup returns CDR1 SGHAT and CDR2 FQNNGV. The CDR3 loop spans 14 amino acids. The germline V and J ends were trimmed by 1 base and 2 bases, with 8 bases remaining between them. In DNA, the CDR3 is TGTGCCAGCAGCTTAGGGACAGAACAAGAGACCCAGTACTTC. Translated, it gives CASSLGTEQETQYF.

The V and J genes are TRBV5-1 and TRBJ2-1, with 10 bases lining up with TRBD2. Losses at the gene ends were 4 bases for V and 7 bases for J; bases not matched to a gene: 8. Germline CDR1 reads SGHRS; CDR2 reads YFSETQ. The CDR3 is 15 amino acids. The DNA of the CDR3 is TGCGCCAGCAGCACGACTAGCGGGTCTTCTAATGAGCAGTTCTTC. This codes for CASSTTSGSSNEQFF. The variable domain in full, with the rest retrieved from reference TRBV5-1 and TRBJ2-1, is KAGVTQTPRYLIKTRGQQVTLSCSPISGHRSVSWYQQTPGQGLQFLFEYFSETQRNKGNFPGRFSGRQFSNSRSEMNVSTLELGDSALYLCASSTTSGSSNEQFFGPGTRLTVL.

J is TRBJ2-1 and V is TRBV27; 9 positions match TRBD2. Trimming cost V 6 bases and J 3 bases; bases outside gene matches: 9. Germline V gene sequence: CDR1 MNHEY, CDR2 SMNVEV (reference sequence). The CDR3 length is 16 residues. In DNA, the CDR3 is TGTGCCAGCAGACCTGTAGCGGGAGATGACTACAATGAGCAGTTCTTC. Translated, it gives CASRPVAGDDYNEQFF.

The chain has TRBV4-3 and TRBJ2-7, with 7 bases that match TRBD1. Per germline, CDR1 LGHNA and CDR2 YSLEER. The CDR3 length is 16 residues. With 3 bases clipped from V and 3 bases from J, the junction kept 11 bases outside the gene matches. CDR3: CASSHRPQTGSYEQYF. The CDR3 nucleotides read TGCGCCAGCAGCCACCGACCGCAGACAGGGAGCTACGAGCAGTACTTC.

The chain recombines TRBV7-9 with TRBJ2-5, with TRBD1 matching 7 bases. Germline trimming cut 5 bases from V and 5 bases from J; bases unmatched to any gene: 2. The CDR3 spans 12 residues. CDR1 SEHNR and CDR2 FQNEAQ come from the germline V gene (reference sequence). Written as DNA, the CDR3 is TGTGCCAGCAGCCGACAGGGTGAGACCCAGTACTTC. Its translation: CASSRQGETQYF.

The rearrangement joins TRBV5-6 to TRBJ1-2; D possibly corresponds to TRBD1 (6 bases). CDR1 and CDR2 from the germline V gene are SGHDT and YYEEEE. This CDR3 has 15 residues. V gave up 5 bases and J gave up 1 base, with 15 bases separating them. CDR3 in amino acids: CASSFRQDLNYGYTF. CDR3 DNA: TGTGCCAGCAGTTTTAGACAGGACCTTAACTATGGCTACACCTTC.